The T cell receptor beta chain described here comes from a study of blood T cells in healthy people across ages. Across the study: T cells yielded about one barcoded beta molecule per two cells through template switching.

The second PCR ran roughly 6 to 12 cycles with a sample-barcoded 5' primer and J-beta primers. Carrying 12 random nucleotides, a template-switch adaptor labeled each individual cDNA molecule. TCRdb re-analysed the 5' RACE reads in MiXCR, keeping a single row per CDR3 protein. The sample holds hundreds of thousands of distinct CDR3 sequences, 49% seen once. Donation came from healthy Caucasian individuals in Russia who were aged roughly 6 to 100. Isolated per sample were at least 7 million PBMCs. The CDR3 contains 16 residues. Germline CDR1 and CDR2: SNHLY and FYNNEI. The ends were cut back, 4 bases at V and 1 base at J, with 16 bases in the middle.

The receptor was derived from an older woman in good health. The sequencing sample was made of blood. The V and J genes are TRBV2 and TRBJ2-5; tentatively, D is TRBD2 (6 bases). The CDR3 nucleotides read TGTGCCAGCAGTGGGCCCCGGGGTAGCGGCCAAGAGACCCAGTACTTC. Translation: CASSGPRGSGQETQYF.